This T cell receptor (beta chain) was recovered during a study of T cell changes during pregnancy in multiple sclerosis. V lost 6 bases, J lost 7 bases, and 7 bases stayed unmatched. The CDR3 is made up of 13 amino acids. Germline CDR1 reads LNHDA; CDR2 reads SQIVND (reference sequence). Libraries were prepared by immunoSEQ multiplex PCR; TCRdb keeps only in-frame clonotypes and omits some of them. The table shows under 80,000 clones, with 85% to 95% occurring only once. This TCR was sampled from a female donor with multiple sclerosis, enrolled in a pregnancy study. The sequenced sample was peripheral blood, obtained before pregnancy. The chain couples TRBV19 to TRBJ1-1; 8 bases align to TRBD1. The CDR3 protein is CASSLTGVVEAFF. CDR3 sequence (DNA): TGTGCCAGTAGCCTGACAGGGGTGGTTGAAGCTTTCTTT.